A selection of T cell receptor beta chains follows, all from one sample in a study of OX40 agonist ivuxolimab in advanced cancers. Here immunoSEQ multiplex PCR was the method, and the copy in TCRdb shows in-frame clones only, minus some. The sample holds 40,000 to 50,000 clones, 75% to 90% seen once. Sequencing was performed on CD4+ or CD8+ T cells sorted from blood, taken in a trial of the OX40 agonist ivuxolimab. All receptors come from an adult with an advanced solid tumor such as melanoma, head and neck, liver or kidney cancer. The CDR3 runs from the conserved cysteine through the conserved F or W. Fields, in order: D gene, clone size, J gene, V gene, CDR3 protein, CDR3 DNA. A D gene is named only where the DNA matches it firmly. Clone size, where shown, is once, few, many, or a class for clones that have expanded.

D gene: NA; clone size: NA; J gene: TRBJ2-7; V gene: TRBV7-9; CDR3 protein: CASSLAGPYEQYF; CDR3 DNA: TGTGCCAGCAGTCTGGCAGGCCCCTACGAGCAGTACTTC
D gene: NA; clone size: NA; J gene: TRBJ2-2; V gene: TRBV11-3; CDR3 protein: CASSLPGSNTGELFF; CDR3 DNA: TGTGCCAGCAGCTTACCAGGCTCGAACACCGGGGAGCTGTTTTTT
D gene: TRBD2; clone size: NA; J gene: TRBJ2-2; V gene: TRBV2; CDR3 protein: CASTGGLEKSNTGELFF; CDR3 DNA: TGTGCCAGCACTGGAGGACTAGAGAAGTCGAACACCGGGGAGCTGTTTTTT
D gene: NA; clone size: NA; J gene: TRBJ2-2; V gene: TRBV7-8; CDR3 protein: CASSFLRGVNTGELFF; CDR3 DNA: TGTGCCAGCAGCTTCCTAAGGGGAGTTAACACCGGGGAGCTGTTTTTT
D gene: NA; clone size: NA; J gene: TRBJ1-5; V gene: TRBV6-6; CDR3 protein: CASSSRQSNQPQHF; CDR3 DNA: TGTGCCAGCAGTTCCCGTCAATCCAATCAGCCCCAGCATTTT
D gene: NA; clone size: NA; J gene: TRBJ2-3; V gene: TRBV28; CDR3 protein: CASSLGGRGHPSTDTQYF; CDR3 DNA: TGTGCCAGCAGTTTAGGGGGCAGGGGACACCCTAGCACAGATACGCAGTATTTT
D gene: TRBD1; clone size: NA; J gene: TRBJ1-2; V gene: TRBV4-2; CDR3 protein: CASSLGTGANGYTF; CDR3 DNA: TGTGCCAGCAGCTTAGGGACAGGGGCGAATGGCTACACCTTC
D gene: NA; clone size: NA; J gene: TRBJ2-2; V gene: TRBV15; CDR3 protein: CATSRDRTQRHTGELFF; CDR3 DNA: TGTGCCACCAGCAGAGACAGGACCCAACGGCACACCGGGGAGCTGTTTTTT
D gene: NA; clone size: NA; J gene: TRBJ2-7; V gene: TRBV27; CDR3 protein: CASSLSEGEQYF; CDR3 DNA: TGTGCCAGCAGTTTATCAGAGGGCGAGCAGTACTTC
D gene: TRBD2; clone size: NA; J gene: TRBJ2-5; V gene: TRBV6-5; CDR3 protein: CASSSTSGGATTQYF; CDR3 DNA: TGTGCCAGCAGCTCGACTAGCGGGGGGGCAACGACCCAGTACTTC
D gene: TRBD1; clone size: once; J gene: TRBJ2-7; V gene: TRBV6-5; CDR3 protein: CASSQAGQGYEQYF; CDR3 DNA: TGTGCCAGCAGCCAGGCGGGACAGGGCTACGAGCAGTACTTC
D gene: NA; clone size: NA; J gene: TRBJ2-3; V gene: TRBV30; CDR3 protein: CAWGLLGYTDTQYF; CDR3 DNA: TGTGCCTGGGGACTTCTCGGCTACACAGATACGCAGTATTTT
D gene: TRBD1; clone size: NA; J gene: TRBJ2-7; V gene: TRBV6-5; CDR3 protein: CASMGQGGRKQYF; CDR3 DNA: TGTGCCAGCATGGGACAGGGCGGTAGAAAGCAGTACTTC
D gene: TRBD2; clone size: NA; J gene: TRBJ2-1; V gene: TRBV7-8; CDR3 protein: CASSTKPPSGGNEQFF; CDR3 DNA: TGTGCCAGCAGCACCAAACCCCCTAGCGGGGGCAATGAGCAGTTCTTC
D gene: TRBD1; clone size: once; J gene: TRBJ1-5; V gene: TRBV27; CDR3 protein: CASSPWGGQGRSNQPQHF; CDR3 DNA: TGTGCCAGCAGTCCATGGGGGGGACAGGGGCGTAGCAATCAGCCCCAGCATTTT
D gene: NA; clone size: NA; J gene: TRBJ2-1; V gene: TRBV7-2; CDR3 protein: CASKVGGHEQFF; CDR3 DNA: TGTGCCAGCAAAGTAGGAGGGCATGAGCAGTTCTTC
D gene: TRBD2; clone size: NA; J gene: TRBJ2-3; V gene: TRBV27; CDR3 protein: CASSFLAGGDGDTQYF; CDR3 DNA: TGTGCCAGCAGTTTCCTGGCGGGAGGGGACGGGGATACGCAGTATTTT
D gene: NA; clone size: NA; J gene: TRBJ1-1; V gene: TRBV6-5; CDR3 protein: CASSKSGSSEAFF; CDR3 DNA: TGTGCCAGCAGTAAATCCGGGTCGTCCGAGGCTTTCTTT
D gene: NA; clone size: NA; J gene: TRBJ2-1; V gene: TRBV25-1; CDR3 protein: CASSGFRTVNNEQFF; CDR3 DNA: TGTGCCAGCAGTGGCTTTCGGACGGTCAACAATGAGCAGTTCTTC
D gene: NA; clone size: NA; J gene: TRBJ1-1; V gene: TRBV4-1; CDR3 protein: CASSQDLYRATEAFF; CDR3 DNA: TGCGCCAGCAGCCAAGATCTATACAGGGCCACTGAAGCTTTCTTT
D gene: TRBD1; clone size: NA; J gene: TRBJ1-2; V gene: TRBV2; CDR3 protein: CAIHTKGDRGVGYGYTF; CDR3 DNA: TGTGCCATACACACTAAGGGAGACAGGGGAGTAGGGTATGGCTACACCTTC
D gene: TRBD2; clone size: NA; J gene: TRBJ2-1; V gene: TRBV9; CDR3 protein: CASSGSGGAFEQFF; CDR3 DNA: TGTGCCAGCAGCGGAAGCGGGGGGGCCTTTGAGCAGTTCTTC
D gene: TRBD2; clone size: NA; J gene: TRBJ2-7; V gene: TRBV28; CDR3 protein: CASTMGREIGEQYF; CDR3 DNA: TGTGCCAGCACCATGGGGCGGGAGATTGGGGAGCAGTACTTC
D gene: TRBD1; clone size: NA; J gene: TRBJ1-2; V gene: TRBV10-3; CDR3 protein: CAISESLWGQGAVRDGYTF; CDR3 DNA: TGTGCCATCAGTGAGTCCCTATGGGGACAGGGGGCTGTTCGGGATGGCTACACCTTC
D gene: TRBD1; clone size: NA; J gene: TRBJ1-1; V gene: TRBV4-2; CDR3 protein: CASSQDVGRGQGDTEAFF; CDR3 DNA: TGTGCCAGCAGCCAAGATGTGGGCAGGGGGCAGGGGGACACTGAAGCTTTCTTT
D gene: NA; clone size: NA; J gene: TRBJ1-1; V gene: TRBV14; CDR3 protein: CASSHHGINTEAFF; CDR3 DNA: TGTGCCAGCAGCCACCACGGGATAAACACTGAAGCTTTCTTT
D gene: NA; clone size: NA; J gene: TRBJ2-1; V gene: TRBV19; CDR3 protein: CASSITRSYNEQFF; CDR3 DNA: TGTGCCAGTAGTATAACTAGGTCCTACAATGAGCAGTTCTTC
D gene: TRBD1; clone size: NA; J gene: TRBJ2-1; V gene: TRBV7-9; CDR3 protein: CASSSDRGATGNYNEQFF; CDR3 DNA: TGTGCCAGCAGCTCGGACAGGGGGGCGACGGGGAACTACAATGAGCAGTTCTTC
D gene: NA; clone size: few; J gene: TRBJ2-7; V gene: TRBV14; CDR3 protein: CASSRGPYEQYF; CDR3 DNA: TGTGCCAGCAGCCGGGGACCCTACGAGCAGTACTTC
D gene: TRBD1; clone size: NA; J gene: TRBJ2-7; V gene: TRBV9; CDR3 protein: CASSPWTGHYEQYF; CDR3 DNA: TGTGCCAGCAGCCCCTGGACAGGTCACTACGAGCAGTACTTC
D gene: NA; clone size: NA; J gene: TRBJ1-1; V gene: TRBV28; CDR3 protein: CASSLGRGYSNTEAFF; CDR3 DNA: TGTGCCAGCAGTTTGGGCAGGGGTTATTCGAACACTGAAGCTTTCTTT
D gene: NA; clone size: NA; J gene: TRBJ2-3; V gene: TRBV9; CDR3 protein: CASSDYLGGLSTDTQYF; CDR3 DNA: TGTGCCAGCAGCGACTACCTTGGGGGCCTAAGCACAGATACGCAGTATTTT
D gene: TRBD2; clone size: NA; J gene: TRBJ2-1; V gene: TRBV5-4; CDR3 protein: CATMGTSSLNEQFF; CDR3 DNA: TGTGCCACCATGGGGACTAGTTCGCTAAATGAGCAGTTCTTC
D gene: TRBD1; clone size: NA; J gene: TRBJ1-6; V gene: TRBV6-5; CDR3 protein: CASSYATGVNSPLHF; CDR3 DNA: TGTGCCAGCAGTTACGCGACAGGGGTAAATTCACCCCTCCACTTT